These 31 T cell receptor beta chains originate from one sample sequenced in a study of OX40 agonist ivuxolimab in advanced cancers. Produced via immunoSEQ multiplex PCR; TCRdb's table is partial and in-frame only. The table records some 100,000 clones, approximately 90% of them present only once. Specimen: CD4+ or CD8+ T cells sorted from blood, collected in a trial of the OX40 agonist ivuxolimab. All receptors come from an adult with an advanced solid tumor such as melanoma, head and neck, liver or kidney cancer.

The V call is TRBV5-4, the J call TRBJ1-2; D remains unclear. CDR3 length: 12 amino acids. The V end was cut by 1 base, the J end by 7 bases, with 8 bases between. Germline values: CDR1 SGHNT, CDR2 YYREEE (reference sequence). The CDR3 sequence is CASSLFSLGYTF. As DNA, the CDR3 is TGTGCCAGCAGCTTGTTCAGCCTTGGCTACACCTTC.

The rearrangement joins TRBV6-1 to TRBJ2-4; D might be TRBD1 (6 bases). In germline, CDR1 is MNHNS, CDR2 SASEGT. Trimming cost V 6 bases and J 0 bases, with 12 bases left between them. This CDR3 spans 15 amino acids. The DNA of the CDR3 is TGTGCCAGCAGCCAACAGGGCCTAGCCAAAAACATTCAGTACTTC. Translating gives CASSQQGLAKNIQYF.

This chain uses TRBV7-3 with TRBJ2-1, with 7 nucleotides matching TRBD1. The V segment lost 6 bases and the J segment 8 bases; nucleotides outside the gene matches: 4. The CDR3 is made up of 12 amino acids. Germline assignment: CDR1 SGHTA and CDR2 FQGTGA. CDR3 DNA sequence: TGTGCCAGCAGTTCGACAGGGTATGAGCAGTTCTTC. Protein product: CASSSTGYEQFF.

This chain joins TRBV5-4 and TRBJ2-1; 8 bases agree with TRBD2. Germline lookup yields CDR1 SGHNT and CDR2 YYREEE (reference sequence). This CDR3 region has 16 residues. The trim removed 0 bases at V and 6 bases at J, leaving 8 bases unmatched. The CDR3 protein is CASSLAGSGSFNEQFF. CDR3 nucleotide sequence: TGTGCCAGCAGCTTGGCCGGCAGCGGGAGTTTCAATGAGCAGTTCTTC.

The chain carries TRBV2 and TRBJ1-5, with no clear D. Trimming removed 7 bases at V and 0 bases at J, with 13 bases between. The germline V gene encodes CDR1 SNHLY and CDR2 FYNNEI. The length of the CDR3 is 15 residues. CDR3 coding DNA: TGTGCCAGCACTCTAGACGCGGCTAGCAATCAGCCCCAGCATTTT. Encoded protein: CASTLDAASNQPQHF.

As to this clone: Additional DNA sequences in this sample encode the identical CDR3. This chain uses TRBV5-1 with TRBJ1-1; 7 bases line up with TRBD1. The CDR3 has 14 residues. Germline CDR1 and CDR2: SGHRS and YFSETQ. V was pared by 3 bases and J by 1 base, with 3 bases of the junction left unmatched. The CDR3 is CASSSTGENTEAFF. Here the CDR3 DNA reads TGCGCCAGCAGCTCCACAGGGGAGAACACTGAAGCTTTCTTT. The full variable domain, rest sourced from reference TRBV5-1 and TRBJ1-1, is KAGVTQTPRYLIKTRGQQVTLSCSPISGHRSVSWYQQTPGQGLQFLFEYFSETQRNKGNFPGRFSGRQFSNSRSEMNVSTLELGDSALYLCASSSTGENTEAFFGQGTRLTVV.

This chain joins TRBV25-1 and TRBJ2-3, with 7 bases identical to TRBD1. The CDR3 has 15 amino acids. Trimming at V came to 6 bases and at J to 4 bases, leaving 10 bases not matched to a gene. Germline-derived CDR1 and CDR2 are MGHDK and SYGVNS. DNA of the CDR3: TGTGCCAGCAGCGAGTTACAGGGGTCGGCAGATACGCAGTATTTT. This sequence encodes CASSELQGSADTQYF.

The chain links TRBV19 to TRBJ1-5; TRBD1 is a possible D gene (6 bases). CDR3 size: 13 residues. Germline loops: CDR1 LNHDA, CDR2 SQIVND (reference sequence). The V gene lost 8 bases and the J gene lost 3 bases, with 11 bases spanning the gap. CDR3 residues: CASSQGTNQPQHF. The DNA of the CDR3 is TGTGCCAGTTCGCAGGGGACCAATCAGCCCCAGCATTTT.

This clone was picked up one time. The chain uses TRBV5-8 and TRBJ2-7; perhaps TRBD2 as D (5 bases). With 1 base removed from V and 2 bases from J, the gap between germline ends came to 13 bases. CDR1 is SGHTS and CDR2 is YDEGEE in the germline V gene. The CDR3 spans 15 residues. Here the CDR3 reads CASSLSSAGTYEQYF. In DNA form, the CDR3 reads TGTGCCAGCAGCTTGAGTAGTGCGGGTACCTACGAGCAGTACTTC.

The chain links TRBV4-1 to TRBJ2-5; D perhaps matches TRBD2 (6 bases). The germline V and J ends were trimmed by 3 bases and 0 bases, with 11 bases remaining between them. Germline CDR1 and CDR2: MGHRA and YSYEKL. The CDR3 extends over 15 amino acids. CDR3 in amino acids: CASSHKGDYQETQYF. The CDR3 DNA sequence: TGCGCCAGCAGCCATAAAGGGGACTACCAAGAGACCCAGTACTTC.

The chain is built from TRBV10-3 and TRBJ2-3, with 7 bases lining up with TRBD2. V gave up 9 bases and J gave up 2 bases; unmatched junction bases: 5. This CDR3 has 13 residues. CDR1 and CDR2 from the germline V gene are ENHRY and SYGVKD. The chain's CDR3 is CAIASGNTDTQYF. DNA for the CDR3: TGTGCCATTGCTAGCGGAAACACAGATACGCAGTATTTT.

This chain connects TRBV5-1 to TRBJ1-3, with D perhaps matching TRBD1 (6 bases). The length of the CDR3 is 16 residues. The germline V and J ends were trimmed by 0 bases and 4 bases, with 14 bases remaining between them. The V gene's germline CDR1 is SGHRS and CDR2 YFSETQ. In DNA form, the CDR3 reads TGCGCCAGCAGCTTGGCGACGGGGGCGCGAGGAAACACCATATATTTT. This sequence encodes CASSLATGARGNTIYF.

The chain uses TRBV11-2 and TRBJ2-3, with 7 bases identical to TRBD2. Germline assignment: CDR1 SGHAT and CDR2 FQNNGV. This CDR3 spans 16 amino acids. Germline trimming cut 1 base from V and 4 bases from J; bases unmatched to any gene: 8. The CDR3 reads CASSLVGGSSADTQYF. The CDR3 DNA sequence: TGTGCCAGCAGCTTAGTTGGCGGGAGTAGTGCAGATACGCAGTATTTT.

This chain links TRBV13 with TRBJ1-1; D gene ambiguous. Trimming shortened V by 7 bases and J by 0 bases, and 12 bases separated the two germline ends. The CDR3 is made up of 14 amino acids. CDR1 PRHDT and CDR2 FYEKMQ come from the germline V gene (reference sequence). CDR3: CASTHGPMNTEAFF. The CDR3, as DNA: TGTGCCAGCACCCATGGACCGATGAACACTGAAGCTTTCTTT.

J is TRBJ2-3 and V is TRBV28, with D possibly called TRBD1 or TRBD2 (6 bases each). From germline, CDR1 is MDHEN and CDR2 SYDVKM. The length of the CDR3 is 15 residues. V lost 6 bases, J lost 0 bases, and 13 bases lay in between. CDR3: CASRAQGGSTDTQYF. The CDR3 coding sequence is TGTGCCAGCAGGGCCCAAGGGGGGAGCACAGATACGCAGTATTTT.

The chain employs TRBV6-5 and TRBJ2-5; perhaps TRBD2 as D (5 bases). The CDR3 totals 13 residues. CDR1 MNHEY and CDR2 SVGAGI come from the germline V gene. Trimming removed 8 bases from V and 2 bases from J, with 12 bases in between. The CDR3: CASGRAAQETQYF. CDR3 coding DNA: TGTGCCAGCGGTCGAGCGGCACAAGAGACCCAGTACTTC.

The chain links TRBV29-1 to TRBJ2-3, with D perhaps matching TRBD2 (6 bases). The ends were cut back, 7 bases at V and 3 bases at J, with 14 bases in the middle. The length of the CDR3 is 13 residues. Germline V gene lookup returns CDR1 SQVTM and CDR2 ANQGSEA. This CDR3 is CSGGGSETDTQYF. CDR3 bases: TGCAGCGGTGGGGGGAGTGAGACAGATACGCAGTATTTT.

The chain is built from TRBV11-2 and TRBJ1-1, with TRBD1 identical over 9 bases. V lost 5 bases to trimming and J lost 2 bases; unmatched junction nucleotides: 3. The CDR3 spans 14 residues. The germline V gene has CDR1 SGHAT and CDR2 FQNNGV. As DNA, the CDR3 is TGTGCCAGCAGCAAGGGACAGGGAAACACTGAAGCTTTCTTT. It yields the protein CASSKGQGNTEAFF.

This sequence joins TRBV18 and TRBJ2-1, with 8 bases that match TRBD2. With V trimmed by 2 bases and J by 7 bases, 13 bases remained unmatched. CDR1 is KGHSH, CDR2 LQKENI, per germline. There are 17 residues in the CDR3. The CDR3 region has the DNA TGTGCCAGCTCACCATTCCGCGGGCCTAGCGGGCAGAATGAGCAGTTCTTC. It translates to CASSPFRGPSGQNEQFF.

This sequence joins TRBV5-6 and TRBJ2-4; TRBD2 aligns across 8 bases. This CDR3 has 13 residues. The germline V gene has CDR1 SGHDT and CDR2 YYEEEE. After removal of 2 bases from V and 8 bases from J, the junction contained 3 bases not matched to a gene. CDR3 residues: CASSFGGVHIQYF. For the CDR3, the DNA is TGTGCCAGCAGCTTCGGGGGGGTCCACATTCAGTACTTC.

The V gene is TRBV6-5, the J gene TRBJ1-4; TRBD1 matches at 8 bases. Germline lookup yields CDR1 MNHEY and CDR2 SVGAGI. This CDR3 contains 14 residues. The J segment lost 8 bases and the V segment lost 6 bases, leaving 8 bases of the junction unmatched. CDR3 in amino acids: CASRKDRAGEKLFF. CDR3 nucleotides: TGTGCCAGCAGAAAGGACAGGGCTGGGGAAAAACTGTTTTTT.

The chain uses TRBV6-4 and TRBJ2-1; 7 positions agree with TRBD2. Germline V gene sequence: CDR1 MRHNA, CDR2 SNTAGT. CDR3 size: 11 residues. This CDR3 reads CALREMSEQFF. CDR3 coding DNA: TGTGCATTGCGGGAGATGAGTGAGCAGTTCTTC.

The chain employs TRBV18 and TRBJ2-1, with D hard to call. V was pared by 0 bases and J by 0 bases, with 12 bases between. The CDR3 runs to 17 residues. Germline CDR1 and CDR2: KGHSH and LQKENI. CDR3 sequence (DNA): TGTGCCAGCTCACCACCACTGACCGGAAGCTCCTACAATGAGCAGTTCTTC. As protein: CASSPPLTGSSYNEQFF. Full variable domain (rest looked up from reference TRBV18 and TRBJ2-1): NAGVMQNPRHLVRRRGQEARLRCSPMKGHSHVYWYRQLPEEGLKFMVYLQKENIIDESGMPKERFSAEFPKEGPSILRIQQVVRGDSAAYFCASSPPLTGSSYNEQFFGPGTRLTVL.

This chain connects TRBV10-3 to TRBJ1-4, with D perhaps TRBD1 (5 bases). This CDR3 comprises 14 residues. Germline V gives CDR1 ENHRY, CDR2 SYGVKD. V lost 6 bases to trimming and J lost 6 bases, with 14 bases between them. In DNA form, the CDR3 reads TGTGCCATCAGACAACGGGACGGTGATGAAAAACTGTTTTTT. This sequence encodes CAIRQRDGDEKLFF.

J is TRBJ2-7 and V is TRBV6-1; tentatively, D is TRBD1 (6 bases). From germline, CDR1 is MNHNS and CDR2 SASEGT. This CDR3 has 13 amino acids. V was clipped by 8 bases and J by 4 bases, with 15 bases between them. As DNA, the CDR3 is TGTGCCAGCCAACAGGGACCTATTTACGAGCAGTACTTC. This sequence encodes CASQQGPIYEQYF.

This rearrangement joins TRBV28 to TRBJ1-1; D gene unclear. V gave up 5 bases and J gave up 0 bases, with 13 bases separating them. The length of the CDR3 is 15 residues. Looked up from germline, CDR1 is MDHEN and CDR2 is SYDVKM. CDR3 sequence (DNA): TGTGCCAGCAGTCGGGCGGCAGACATGAACACTGAAGCTTTCTTT. Amino acid sequence: CASSRAADMNTEAFF. Complete variable domain (other parts from reference TRBV28 and TRBJ1-1): DVKVTQSSRYLVKRTGEKVFLECVQDMDHENMFWYRQDPGLGLRLIYFSYDVKMKEKGDIPEGYSVSREKKERFSLILESASTNQTSMYLCASSRAADMNTEAFFGQGTRLTVV.

This sequence joins TRBV29-1 and TRBJ2-7, with D perhaps matching TRBD2 (7 bases). CDR1 is SQVTM, CDR2 ANQGSEA, per germline. CDR3 length: 15 residues. The germline V and J ends were trimmed by 7 bases and 1 base, with 20 bases remaining between them. The CDR3 DNA follows: TGCAGCGCCGCATGGGTAAAGGGGGGGTCCTACGAGCAGTACTTC. Protein sequence: CSAAWVKGGSYEQYF.

The V and J genes are TRBV5-1 and TRBJ2-3; TRBD1 aligns across 7 bases. V dropped 3 bases and J dropped 2; count of bases not matched to a gene: 12. Germline V lookup: CDR1 SGHRS, CDR2 YFSETQ. The length of the CDR3 is 17 residues. The CDR3 protein is CASSSGITGDNTDTQYF. Written as DNA, the CDR3 is TGCGCCAGCAGCTCAGGAATAACAGGGGATAACACAGATACGCAGTATTTT.

This clone was detected many times. The gene calls are TRBV9 and TRBJ2-1; 8 bases are shared with TRBD2. The CDR3 spans 16 residues. CDR1 is SGDLS, CDR2 YYNGEE, per germline. The J segment lost 5 bases and the V segment lost 3 bases, leaving 10 bases of the junction unmatched. The CDR3, as DNA: TGTGCCAGCAGCGGACCCGGGACTAGAAAACACAATGAGCAGTTCTTC. It is translated as CASSGPGTRKHNEQFF.

The J gene is TRBJ2-7, the V gene TRBV29-1, with D perhaps matching TRBD1 (5 bases). V gave up 4 bases and J gave up 6 bases, with 19 bases separating them. Germline loops: CDR1 SQVTM, CDR2 ANQGSEA. CDR3 size: 14 residues. DNA for the CDR3: TGCAGCGTTGGTGAGGACACCCTCTCGGGCGAGCAGTACTTC. Its protein is CSVGEDTLSGEQYF.

This clone was observed a single time. In the same sample, other DNA sequences code for this CDR3. CDR3 loop: CASSLGTGAYEQYF. The CDR3 DNA reads TGTGCCAGCAGCTTAGGGACAGGGGCCTACGAGCAGTACTTC. The J gene is TRBJ2-7, the V gene TRBV7-8, with 9 positions matching TRBD1. V shed 1 base, J shed 2 bases, and the junction held 0 bases outside the gene matches. There are 14 residues in the CDR3. Germline V lookup: CDR1 SGHVS, CDR2 FQNEAQ.